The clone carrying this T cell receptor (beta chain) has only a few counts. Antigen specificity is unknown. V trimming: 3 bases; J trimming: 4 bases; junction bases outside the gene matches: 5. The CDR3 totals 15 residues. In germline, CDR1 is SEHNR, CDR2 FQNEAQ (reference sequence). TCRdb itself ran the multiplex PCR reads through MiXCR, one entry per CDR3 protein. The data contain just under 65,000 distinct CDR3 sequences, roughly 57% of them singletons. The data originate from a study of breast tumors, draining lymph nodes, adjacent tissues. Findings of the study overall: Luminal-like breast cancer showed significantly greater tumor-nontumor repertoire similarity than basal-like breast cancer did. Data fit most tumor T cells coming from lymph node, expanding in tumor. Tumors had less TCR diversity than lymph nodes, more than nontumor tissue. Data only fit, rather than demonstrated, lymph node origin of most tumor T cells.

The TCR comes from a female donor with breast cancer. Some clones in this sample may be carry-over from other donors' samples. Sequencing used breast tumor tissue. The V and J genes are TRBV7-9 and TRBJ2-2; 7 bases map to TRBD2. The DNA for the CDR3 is TGTGCCAGCAGCTTCGGCGGGGGACCCACCGGGGAGCTGTTTTTT. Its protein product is CASSFGGGPTGELFF.